The 26 T cell receptor beta chains presented below share a single source sample, sequenced in a study of cytomegalovirus exposure and HLA in healthy donors. Primers included in the PCR were 60 Vbeta and 13 Jbeta primers. Some clones are missing from TCRdb's copy, which holds only in-frame ones; the method was immunoSEQ multiplex PCR. The repertoire consists of about 120,000 clones, with roughly three quarters occurring once and the leading ten covering 1.6%. Specimen: PBMCs. The receptors originated from a woman between 18 and 29 years old in good health and CMV-seronegative.

On this clone: Other DNA sequences in the same sample also yield this CDR3. The chain carries TRBV28 and TRBJ1-5; possible D gene TRBD1, 6 bases. Germline CDR1 and CDR2: MDHEN and SYDVKM. This CDR3 comprises 14 residues. The germline V and J ends were trimmed by 2 bases and 5 bases, with 10 bases remaining between them. This CDR3 reads CASSLIQGDQPQHF. The CDR3, as DNA: TGTGCCAGCAGTTTAATACAGGGTGATCAGCCCCAGCATTTT.

In this sample, this clone turned up a few times. This chain joins TRBV19 and TRBJ1-1, with no clear D. The germline V gene has CDR1 LNHDA and CDR2 SQIVND (reference sequence). Trimming removed 7 bases from V and 5 bases from J, with 20 bases in between. The CDR3 loop spans 15 amino acids. The chain's CDR3 is CASTVPGSSKTEAFF. The CDR3 DNA reads as TGTGCCAGTACTGTCCCGGGTAGCTCGAAAACTGAAGCTTTCTTT.

The rearrangement uses TRBV7-9 and TRBJ1-5, with no clear D. Germline CDR1 SEHNR, CDR2 FQNEAQ (reference sequence). V was trimmed by 8 bases and J by 5 bases, leaving 10 bases between them. The CDR3 contains 12 residues. DNA for the CDR3: TGTGCCAGCGCTCAGCGCGATCAGCCCCAGCATTTT. Translating it yields CASAQRDQPQHF.

The rearrangement joins TRBV7-9 to TRBJ1-5; 7 nucleotides line up with TRBD1. Germline V gives CDR1 SEHNR, CDR2 FQNEAQ (reference sequence). The CDR3 is made up of 16 amino acids. With 4 bases clipped from V and 5 bases from J, the junction kept 11 bases outside the gene matches. The DNA for the CDR3 is TGTGCCAGCAGCTCCTCAGGGGACAGTCGTTATCAGCCCCAGCATTTT. It yields the protein CASSSSGDSRYQPQHF. Using reference TRBV7-9 and TRBJ1-5 for the parts outside the CDR3, the full variable domain is DTGVSQNPRHKITKRGQNVTFRCDPISEHNRLYWYRQTLGQGPEFLTYFQNEAQLEKSRLLSDRFSAERPKGSFSTLEIQRTEQGDSAMYLCASSSSGDSRYQPQHFGDGTRLSIL.

This clone was detected once. The chain couples TRBV6-5 to TRBJ1-1; the D is unclear. Germline CDR1 and CDR2: MNHEY and SVGAGI. This CDR3 has 13 residues. Trimming removed 7 bases at V and 4 bases at J, with 13 bases between. The CDR3 DNA follows: TGTGCCAGCAAATTCAGTTCGGGCACTGAAGCTTTCTTT. Translation: CASKFSSGTEAFF.

The sample holds one count of this clone. The chain is built from TRBV5-4 and TRBJ2-2; a weak D match, TRBD2 (6 bases). The germline gives CDR1 SGHNT, CDR2 YYREEE (reference sequence). V was trimmed by 4 bases and J by 7 bases, leaving 11 bases between them. The CDR3 runs to 13 residues. The CDR3 coding sequence is TGTGCCAGCAGCCAACCTAGCGTCGGGGAGCTGTTTTTT. This sequence encodes CASSQPSVGELFF.

This sequence joins TRBV5-6 and TRBJ2-6; possibly TRBD1 for D (6 bases). V lost 5 bases and J 1 base, leaving 10 bases between the germline ends. Germline assignment: CDR1 SGHDT and CDR2 YYEEEE. The CDR3 runs to 15 residues. CDR3 residues: CASRLQGSGANVLTF. DNA for the CDR3: TGTGCCAGCAGGCTACAGGGATCTGGGGCCAACGTCCTGACTTTC.

This clone was recorded many times. The chain recombines TRBV6-4 with TRBJ2-1, with 14 bases aligning to TRBD2. The CDR3 is 14 residues long. J was trimmed by 7 bases and V by 4 bases; bases with no gene match: 0. In germline, CDR1 is MRHNA, CDR2 SNTAGT. CDR3 protein: CASSGTSGGNEQFF. The CDR3 DNA sequence: TGTGCCAGCAGTGGGACTAGCGGGGGGAATGAGCAGTTCTTC.

This clone was recorded once. The rearrangement uses TRBV28 and TRBJ2-3; maybe TRBD2 (6 bases). Germline CDR1 is MDHEN and CDR2 is SYDVKM. The CDR3 contains 16 residues. V shed 7 bases and J shed 2 bases, with 19 bases lying between them. CDR3 in DNA: TGTGCCAGCATTCCTCCGTCCGGGAGTATCACAGATACGCAGTATTTT. Residues: CASIPPSGSITDTQYF.

This rearrangement joins TRBV28 to TRBJ1-2; 10 bases are a match to TRBD1. The length of the CDR3 is 15 residues. The germline V gene has CDR1 MDHEN and CDR2 SYDVKM. V lost 8 bases, J lost 7 bases, and 13 bases stayed unmatched. As DNA, the CDR3 is TGTGCCAGCCGCTTTTTCCGACAGGGGGCGGTTGGCTACACCTTC. Translating gives CASRFFRQGAVGYTF.

This clone was counted a single time. The conserved final phenylalanine or tryptophan is absent from the CDR3, which likely points to a read error. This chain links TRBV29-1 with TRBJ1-1; TRBD1 matches at 10 bases. Looked up from germline, CDR1 is SQVTM and CDR2 is ANQGSEA. The V segment lost 5 bases and the J segment 9 bases; nucleotides outside the gene matches: 3. The CDR3 length is 11 residues. The CDR3 is CSVPDRGQAFV. The CDR3 DNA reads as TGCAGCGTTCCTGACAGGGGGCAAGCTTTCGTT.

This rearrangement joins TRBV5-1 to TRBJ1-2; D perhaps matches TRBD1 (6 bases). The germline gives CDR1 SGHRS, CDR2 YFSETQ. The CDR3 is made up of 13 amino acids. V shed 3 bases and J shed 8 bases, with 14 bases lying between them. The CDR3 here is CASSSDVGGGYTF. Here the CDR3 DNA reads TGCGCCAGCAGCTCCGATGTAGGGGGAGGCTACACCTTC.

The chain has TRBV7-9 and TRBJ2-7; perhaps TRBD1 as D (5 bases). Germline assignment: CDR1 SEHNR and CDR2 FQNEAQ (reference sequence). V was clipped by 8 bases and J by 0 bases, with 11 bases between them. The CDR3 is 13 residues long. This CDR3 reads CASSDSVSYEQYF. In nucleotides, the CDR3 is TGTGCCAGCTCCGACAGCGTCTCCTACGAGCAGTACTTC.

This clone was recorded a few times. The V and J genes are TRBV5-1 and TRBJ2-3; 7 nucleotides line up with TRBD2. CDR3 size: 15 residues. V lost 4 bases to trimming and J lost 0 bases; unmatched junction nucleotides: 5. Germline-derived CDR1 and CDR2 are SGHRS and YFSETQ. CDR3 protein: CASSISAGSTDTQYF. CDR3 in DNA: TGCGCCAGCAGCATCTCAGCGGGGAGCACAGATACGCAGTATTTT.

This chain links TRBV29-1 with TRBJ2-1, with 8 bases identical to TRBD2. CDR3 length equals 11 residues. V was clipped by 3 bases and J by 16 bases; unmatched bases: 8. Germline lookup yields CDR1 SQVTM and CDR2 ANQGSEA. This chain's CDR3 is CSVEAGGVHFF. CDR3 in DNA: TGCAGCGTTGAGGCCGGGGGGGTTCATTTCTTC.

This clone was observed a single time. The rearrangement uses TRBV2 and TRBJ1-2, with D possibly matching TRBD1 (5 bases). V lost 7 bases, J lost 6 bases, and 18 bases lay in between. Germline CDR1 reads SNHLY; CDR2 reads FYNNEI. CDR3 length equals 14 residues. Written as DNA, the CDR3 is TGTGCCAGCAATCCCCATAGGGGTTTGAATGGCTACACCTTC. This gives the protein CASNPHRGLNGYTF.

The chain combines TRBV11-2 with TRBJ1-1; D ambiguous. V lost 1 base, J lost 6 bases, and 18 bases lay in between. CDR1 is SGHAT and CDR2 is FQNNGV in the germline V gene. This CDR3 is built from 16 residues. The CDR3 sequence: CASSLGRWRLRSEAFF. DNA of the CDR3: TGTGCCAGCAGCTTAGGTCGCTGGAGACTAAGGTCTGAAGCTTTCTTT.

The chain recombines TRBV19 with TRBJ1-3; possibly TRBD1 for D (5 bases). The CDR3 has 15 amino acids. V lost 4 bases to trimming and J lost 4 bases, with 14 bases between them. Germline CDR1 reads LNHDA; CDR2 reads SQIVND (reference sequence). CDR3 amino acids: CASSTGGAHGNTIYF. The DNA of the CDR3 is TGTGCCAGTAGTACCGGAGGGGCCCACGGAAACACCATATATTTT.

CDR3 protein: CASSFYPDRALNSPLHF. CDR3 DNA sequence: TGCGCCAGCAGCTTCTACCCGGACAGGGCCTTAAATTCACCCCTCCACTTT. The V call is TRBV5-1, the J call TRBJ1-6, with 8 bases fitting TRBD1. CDR3 length: 17 amino acids. Germline CDR1 and CDR2: SGHRS and YFSETQ. V dropped 2 bases and J dropped 7; count of bases not matched to a gene: 11.

This chain connects TRBV2 to TRBJ1-4; D not resolved. This CDR3 region has 13 residues. V was clipped by 4 bases and J by 4 bases, with 7 bases between them. Per the germline V gene, CDR1 is SNHLY and CDR2 is FYNNEI. The CDR3 spells CASSATSNEKLFF. The CDR3 DNA sequence: TGTGCCAGCAGTGCAACAAGTAATGAAAAACTGTTTTTT.

The rearrangement uses TRBV28 and TRBJ1-4, with D possibly being TRBD1 (6 bases). This CDR3 has 16 amino acids. Trimming cost V 4 bases and J 0 bases, with 12 bases left between them. Germline CDR1 reads MDHEN; CDR2 reads SYDVKM. CDR3 DNA: TGTGCCAGCAGTTCGCCCGCAGGGGCAACTAATGAAAAACTGTTTTTT. Amino acids: CASSSPAGATNEKLFF.

This chain connects TRBV9 to TRBJ2-1; D is perhaps TRBD1 or TRBD2 (5 bases each). The V and J ends lost 4 bases and 6 bases respectively, with 17 bases between them. The germline V gene encodes CDR1 SGDLS and CDR2 YYNGEE. The CDR3 length is 15 residues. CDR3 sequence: CASSLGARESNEQFF. CDR3 nucleotides: TGTGCCAGCAGCTTAGGGGCCCGGGAAAGCAATGAGCAGTTCTTC. Variable domain in full (rest from reference TRBV9 and TRBJ2-1): DSGVTQTPKHLITATGQRVTLRCSPRSGDLSVYWYQQSLDQGLQFLIQYYNGEERAKGNILERFSAQQFPDLHSELNLSSLELGDSALYFCASSLGARESNEQFFGPGTRLTVL.

The rearrangement uses TRBV28 and TRBJ2-7; 9 nucleotides line up with TRBD1. After removal of 5 bases from V and 6 bases from J, the junction contained 11 bases not matched to a gene. This CDR3 region has 15 residues. Germline CDR1 and CDR2: MDHEN and SYDVKM. CDR3 coding DNA: TGTGCCAGCAGTCTAGCCGGGACAGGGCTAGCCGAGCAGTACTTC. Protein: CASSLAGTGLAEQYF.

This clone was detected only once. One junction end disagrees with the germline gene, perhaps due to a read error. This chain joins TRBV18 and TRBJ2-7, with 8 bases aligning to TRBD2. Germline V gene data show CDR1 as KGHSH and CDR2 as LQKENI. The CDR3 runs 18 residues. This CDR3 is CASSPPLGLGQIAYGQYF. CDR3 nucleotides: TGTGCCAGCTCACCACCCTTGGGACTAGGACAGATTGCCTACGGGCAGTACTTC.

The chain links TRBV7-2 to TRBJ1-5; D is uncertain. Trimming removed 0 bases from V and 9 bases from J, with 24 bases in between. The CDR3 has 18 residues. The germline V gene has CDR1 SGHTA and CDR2 FQGNSA. In DNA, the CDR3 is TGTGCCAGCAGCTTAGCAATCCGAGCCTCTACCCCTCGCGTGCCCCAGCATTTT. This codes for CASSLAIRASTPRVPQHF.

The chain carries TRBV2 and TRBJ1-1; 8 nucleotides agree with TRBD1. V lost 5 bases to trimming and J lost 4 bases; unmatched junction nucleotides: 9. The length of the CDR3 is 15 residues. Germline loops: CDR1 SNHLY, CDR2 FYNNEI. The CDR3 loop is CASSTGGSLVTEAFF. CDR3 DNA: TGTGCCAGCAGTACAGGGGGGTCCCTTGTCACTGAAGCTTTCTTT.